The 24 T cell receptor beta chains given below trace back to one sample, sequenced in a study of blood T cell repertoires in COVID-19. Assay used: immunoSEQ multiplex PCR; TCRdb lists only in-frame clones, some missing. The top ten clones hold less than 0.6% of a sample with 150,000 to 160,000 clones, 91% of them seen once. Sequencing used peripheral blood. Receptors were obtained from a man between 45 and 60 years old with acute or convalescent COVID-19.

This chain links TRBV5-4 with TRBJ2-4; 9 nucleotides match TRBD2. Per germline, CDR1 SGHNT and CDR2 YYREEE (reference sequence). This CDR3 comprises 16 residues. V lost 0 bases to trimming and J lost 1 base; unmatched junction nucleotides: 2. Here the CDR3 reads CASSLESGRAKNIQYF. The CDR3 DNA reads as TGTGCCAGCAGCTTGGAAAGCGGGAGGGCCAAAAACATTCAGTACTTC.

This chain links TRBV11-2 with TRBJ2-4; D may be TRBD2 (6 bases). V lost 3 bases and J 8 bases, leaving 8 bases between the germline ends. Germline CDR1 reads SGHAT; CDR2 reads FQNNGV. CDR3 size: 12 residues. The CDR3: CASSFGEDIQYF. In DNA form, the CDR3 reads TGTGCCAGCAGCTTCGGGGAGGACATTCAGTACTTC.

This sequence joins TRBV7-9 and TRBJ1-4; D is possibly TRBD1 (5 bases). The CDR3 is made up of 15 amino acids. CDR1 SEHNR and CDR2 FQNEAQ come from the germline V gene (reference sequence). Trimming left V 2 bases short and J 6 bases short, with 13 bases between. The CDR3 coding sequence is TGTGCCAGCAGCTTATGGGGCCGCGGAGATGAAAAACTGTTTTTT. Protein product: CASSLWGRGDEKLFF.

The V and J genes are TRBV18 and TRBJ2-3; perhaps TRBD2 as D (5 bases). Germline V lookup: CDR1 KGHSH, CDR2 LQKENI. Trimming cost V 3 bases and J 1 base, with 8 bases left between them. The CDR3 loop spans 14 amino acids. CDR3 nucleotides: TGTGCCAGCTCACCGGACTCGCGCACAGATACGCAGTATTTT. It is translated as CASSPDSRTDTQYF.

The V gene is TRBV27, the J gene TRBJ2-1; 9 nucleotides line up with TRBD2. The CDR3 covers 18 residues. V gave up 2 bases and J gave up 2 bases; unmatched junction bases: 10. Germline-derived CDR1 and CDR2 are MNHEY and SMNVEV (reference sequence). The CDR3 sequence: CASSLLAGSSPTYNEQFF. CDR3 coding DNA: TGTGCCAGCAGTTTACTAGCGGGATCTTCCCCTACCTACAATGAGCAGTTCTTC.

The rearrangement joins TRBV6-1 to TRBJ2-5; D may be TRBD1 (6 bases). Germline V gene sequence: CDR1 MNHNS, CDR2 SASEGT. V lost 0 bases and J lost 1, with 6 bases in between. The CDR3 loop spans 14 amino acids. This CDR3 is CASSEATGQETQYF. As DNA, the CDR3 is TGTGCCAGCAGTGAAGCGACAGGCCAAGAGACCCAGTACTTC.

This clone was recorded once. The chain is built from TRBV7-8 and TRBJ1-2; D uncertain. Trimming removed 7 bases at V and 4 bases at J, with 25 bases between. The CDR3 contains 17 residues. CDR1 is SGHVS and CDR2 is FQNEAQ in the germline V gene. Written as DNA, the CDR3 is TGTGCCAGCACCCTTAGGAGGACGGATTCGGGATTCTATGGCTACACCTTC. Its translation is CASTLRRTDSGFYGYTF.

The chain joins TRBV10-3 to TRBJ1-2, with 8 nucleotides matching TRBD1. Looked up from germline, CDR1 is ENHRY and CDR2 is SYGVKD. With V trimmed by 4 bases and J by 4 bases, 2 bases remained unmatched. The CDR3 is 13 amino acids. CDR3 loop: CAISADRGYGYTF. As DNA, the CDR3 is TGTGCCATCAGTGCCGACAGGGGCTATGGCTACACCTTC.

The chain combines TRBV11-2 with TRBJ2-1; unclear D gene. The CDR3 totals 15 residues. Trimming took 5 bases from V and 8 from J, leaving 19 bases between them. Germline V gene sequence: CDR1 SGHAT, CDR2 FQNNGV. CDR3 in DNA: TGTGCCAGCAGCCCCCGCCTAGGAACCTTCTATGAGCAGTTCTTC. It is translated as CASSPRLGTFYEQFF.

This clone was observed once. The chain recombines TRBV11-3 with TRBJ2-3; possibly TRBD2 for D (6 bases). The germline V and J ends were trimmed by 8 bases and 1 base, with 10 bases remaining between them. The CDR3 totals 13 residues. Germline V gene lookup returns CDR1 SGHNT and CDR2 YENEEA. The CDR3 region is CASAPGGTDTQYF. The CDR3 coding sequence is TGTGCCAGCGCCCCGGGGGGCACAGATACGCAGTATTTT.

This clone was recorded only once. The rearrangement joins TRBV28 to TRBJ2-3; tentatively, D is TRBD1 (6 bases). This CDR3 contains 13 residues. The V gene's germline CDR1 is MDHEN and CDR2 SYDVKM. Trimming took off 9 bases at V and 2 bases at J, with 12 bases between the two ends. The CDR3 loop reads CASQRDNTDTQYF. In DNA, the CDR3 is TGTGCCAGTCAACGGGACAACACAGATACGCAGTATTTT.

This rearrangement joins TRBV27 to TRBJ2-6, with TRBD2 as a possible D gene (5 bases). Looked up from germline, CDR1 is MNHEY and CDR2 is SMNVEV (reference sequence). The V end was cut by 5 bases, the J end by 0 bases, with 14 bases between. The CDR3 loop spans 17 amino acids. The CDR3 bases are TGTGCCAGCAGTCCGGCCCTACGGGGCTCTGGGGCCAACGTCCTGACTTTC. Its translation is CASSPALRGSGANVLTF.

V is TRBV9 and J is TRBJ2-5; 14 positions agree with TRBD2. Germline-derived CDR1 and CDR2 are SGDLS and YYNGEE. V lost 2 bases, J lost 3 bases, and 6 bases stayed unmatched. The CDR3 runs 17 residues. CDR3 nucleotide sequence: TGTGCCAGCAGCGTCGGACTAGCGGGAGGTCGGGAAGAGACCCAGTACTTC. This translates into CASSVGLAGGREETQYF. The entire variable domain, with the rest obtained from reference TRBV9 and TRBJ2-5, is as follows: DSGVTQTPKHLITATGQRVTLRCSPRSGDLSVYWYQQSLDQGLQFLIQYYNGEERAKGNILERFSAQQFPDLHSELNLSSLELGDSALYFCASSVGLAGGREETQYFGPGTRLLVL.

The V and J genes are TRBV19 and TRBJ1-3; no clear D. Trimming took 6 bases from V and 0 from J, leaving 12 bases between them. This CDR3 comprises 15 residues. Germline values: CDR1 LNHDA, CDR2 SQIVND (reference sequence). The CDR3, as DNA: TGTGCCAGTAGCAACGGACGGGACTCTGGAAACACCATATATTTT. Translation: CASSNGRDSGNTIYF.

This clone occurred once. The J gene is TRBJ2-3, the V gene TRBV7-2; TRBD1 matches at 7 bases. Germline assignment: CDR1 SGHTA and CDR2 FQGNSA. J was trimmed by 4 bases and V by 5 bases; bases with no gene match: 9. This CDR3 comprises 15 residues. The CDR3 loop reads CASSPSTGEADTQYF. In DNA form, the CDR3 reads TGTGCCAGCAGCCCCTCTACAGGGGAAGCAGATACGCAGTATTTT.

The chain joins TRBV18 to TRBJ2-3, with a weak D call TRBD2 (5 bases). The CDR3 spans 20 residues. The germline gives CDR1 KGHSH, CDR2 LQKENI. Trimming stripped 1 base from V and 0 bases from J, with 23 bases between. In DNA, the CDR3 is TGTGCCAGCTCACCACAACTCTACGCCGGACTCCAACCGAGCACAGATACGCAGTATTTT. Its protein is CASSPQLYAGLQPSTDTQYF.

This chain connects TRBV18 to TRBJ1-3; 9 bases match TRBD1. In germline, CDR1 is KGHSH, CDR2 LQKENI. CDR3 size: 17 residues. The V segment lost 3 bases and the J segment 1 base; nucleotides outside the gene matches: 7. CDR3 in amino acids: CASSPFEGTGSGNTIYF. DNA of the CDR3: TGTGCCAGCTCACCTTTCGAGGGGACAGGGTCTGGAAACACCATATATTTT.

The chain combines TRBV7-3 with TRBJ2-1; a possible D gene is TRBD1 (6 bases). CDR1 is SGHTA and CDR2 is FQGTGA in the germline V gene. Trimming removed 5 bases at V and 7 bases at J, with 15 bases between. The CDR3 runs 14 residues. The CDR3 bases are TGTGCCAGCAGCCTAGGGGGAACTTTGAATGAGCAGTTCTTC. This gives the protein CASSLGGTLNEQFF.

The chain recombines TRBV9 with TRBJ2-1; 8 bases agree with TRBD2. J was trimmed by 10 bases and V by 0 bases; bases with no gene match: 15. CDR3 length: 17 amino acids. Germline V lookup: CDR1 SGDLS, CDR2 YYNGEE. The CDR3 spells CASSVVAGSDIAGEQFF. The CDR3 DNA follows: TGTGCCAGCAGCGTAGTGGCAGGGAGCGATATAGCGGGGGAGCAGTTCTTC.

The chain links TRBV29-1 to TRBJ2-5; no clear D. Germline values: CDR1 SQVTM, CDR2 ANQGSEA. V was trimmed by 4 bases and J by 4 bases, leaving 10 bases between them. The CDR3 runs to 12 residues. The CDR3 here is CSVAGFGETQYF. The CDR3 region has the DNA TGCAGCGTTGCCGGGTTCGGAGAGACCCAGTACTTC.

The chain recombines TRBV11-2 with TRBJ2-7; TRBD2 aligns across 11 bases. The CDR3 has 15 residues. Germline V gene data show CDR1 as SGHAT and CDR2 as FQNNGV. The trim removed 10 bases at V and 6 bases at J, leaving 14 bases unmatched. The CDR3 protein is CATTPTSGTQGEQYF. The CDR3, as DNA: TGTGCCACCACCCCGACTAGCGGGACACAAGGCGAGCAGTACTTC.

The chain has TRBV7-3 and TRBJ2-5, with 10 bases aligning to TRBD1. Germline V lookup: CDR1 SGHTA, CDR2 FQGTGA. The CDR3 runs to 16 residues. The trim removed 0 bases at V and 5 bases at J, leaving 6 bases unmatched. Here the CDR3 reads CASSLTGTGVYETQYF. CDR3 nucleotide sequence: TGTGCCAGCAGCTTAACGGGGACAGGGGTTTACGAGACCCAGTACTTC.

V is TRBV6-2 or TRBV6-3 and J is TRBJ1-5; 9 nucleotides line up with TRBD1. The CDR3 consists of 17 residues. The V gene end was trimmed by 3 bases and the J gene end by 3 bases; junction bases not matched to a gene: 9. The germline V gene encodes CDR1 MNHEY and CDR2 SVGEGT. The CDR3 is CASSYSRTGVLNQPQHF. As DNA, the CDR3 is TGTGCCAGCAGTTATTCCCGGACAGGGGTCCTCAATCAGCCCCAGCATTTT.

The rearrangement uses TRBV6-6 and TRBJ1-5; 7 nucleotides match TRBD1. V lost 1 base and J lost 3; bases outside the gene matches: 6. The length of the CDR3 is 16 residues. Looked up from germline, CDR1 is MNHNY and CDR2 is SVGAGI (reference sequence). In DNA, the CDR3 is TGTGCCAGCAGTTACTTTGGGGACAGCAACAATCAGCCCCAGCATTTT. Protein product: CASSYFGDSNNQPQHF.